This T cell receptor beta chain emerged from a study of T cells after yellow fever vaccination (dated by TCRdb to about 2019). For the wider study: Libraries from fractions with low cell numbers were prepared with the SMART-Seq v4 Ultra Low Input RNA kit. Blood was drawn at multiple timepoints before and after primary and secondary immunization, with bulk PBMC replicates and cell subsets isolated. The cohort comprised two healthy male donors, one aged 18 to 30 and one aged 30 to 40 years. To follow T-cell clones before and after both primary and booster YFV17D yellow fever vaccination, bulk TCR alpha and beta repertoires underwent longitudinal sequencing.

TCR cDNA was made using 5'RACE template switching, a step that added a universal primer site and unique molecular identifiers. Priming of cDNA synthesis was performed from both the TCR alpha and TCR beta constant segments. Libraries were amplified in two PCR steps, with sample barcodes and sequencing adapters added in the second step. Libraries were sequenced on Illumina HiSeq 2500 (2x100 bp) or NovaSeq (2x150 bp). The published analysis was carried out like this. Reads were demultiplexed and collapsed into UMI consensus sequences with MIGEC, and V(D)J alignment was performed with MiXCR. Vaccine-responding clonotypes were defined with edgeR using replicate PBMC samples, requiring FDR below 0.01 and a log2 fold change above 5 up to day 15. CD4 or CD8 identity was assigned to each bulk clonotype according to whether the clonotype was present at higher abundance in the sequenced CD4 repertoire or the sequenced CD8 repertoire. TCRdb passed the public sequencing reads through fastp at Q25 and MiXCR, retaining productive beta sequences. Each record represents a unique CDR3 protein, reported with the most common genes and DNA among its rows. In this record, the V and J calls reflect TCRdb's handling and not the investigators' own analysis. The sample data list roughly 340,000 distinct CDR3 sequences, and 8.7% of these were observed just once. The ten largest clones take up over 15% of the sample.

The sample's treatment or condition label, in plain terms: live attenuated yellow fever vaccine strain. At each blood-draw timepoint, two biological replicates of bulk PBMCs were collected. A standard Ficoll-Paque protocol was used to isolate PBMCs from peripheral blood. RNA was extracted with TriZol from bulk PBMCs, CD4 and CD8 fractions, and dextramer-positive and dextramer-negative fractions. Findings and caveats that apply to the study as a whole: A small share of clonotypes was detected in both CD4 and CD8 compartments, with the overlap likely arising from convergent recombination. The secondary T-cell response was weaker than the primary response but faster, peaking on day 5 instead of day 15. Only a couple of donors were included in the study, so the extent to which the findings can be generalized is limited. Computational filtering was needed because FACS-sorted repertoires could contain abundant contaminating clonotypes from the bulk population. After the booster, most clones that had expanded after primary vaccination were detected again (about 97% of CD4 and 70% to 90% of CD8), suggesting broad maintenance of memory.

This clonotype was counted only a few times. Its binding antigen is unknown. Qualities for individual bases were not recorded, and no much larger clone is one base off. This receptor was taken from a man between 18 and 29 years old who received the YFV17D yellow fever vaccine. This material consisted of PBMCs, taken on the day of the first yellow fever vaccination.

In nucleotide form, the sequence is TGTGCCAGCAGCCCAGCGGGGGCGGGGATGGCGTACGAGCAGTACTTC. Protein translation: CASSPAGAGMAYEQYF. In this chain, TRBV7-8 is recombined with TRBJ2-7; 8 bases in between match TRBD2. Germline trimming amounts to 5 bases on V and 4 bases on J, with 13 as the count of junction bases outside the gene matches. From cysteine to phenylalanine, the CDR3 is 16 amino acids long. The CDR3 DNA has 48 bases and is translated from base 1. CDR1 and CDR2, per the germline V gene, are SGHVS and FQNEAQ.